Included here is one T cell receptor beta chain sequence, with context. What it binds is unknown. Germline V CDR1 and CDR2: SGHNT, YENEEA. V was shortened by 5 bases and J by 2 bases, with 12 bases between the two germline ends. This CDR3 is 14 amino acids long. This record comes from a study of radiation and T cells in renal cell carcinoma. The time point here: blood 4 weeks post-SBRT, at nephrectomy. Treatment denoted: 15 Gy SBRT to primary tumor, nephrectomy 4 weeks later. Radiation-treated patients gave blood at baseline, week 2 and week 4. The patient's renal cell carcinoma had clear cell pathology. Only in-frame clones appear in the TCRdb table, and some are missing; sequencing was by immunoSEQ multiplex PCR. The data hold roughly 58,000 clones, with 65% to 80% observed a single time. Study results and caveats: Top tumor clonotypes rose in blood 2 weeks post-radiation, then contracted.

The sample in question was blood, obtained from a patient whose treatment included radiotherapy and nephrectomy. The chain couples TRBV11-3 to TRBJ1-2; D possibly corresponds to TRBD1 (6 bases). This clonotype was sampled from a man aged 55 to 69 with renal cell carcinoma. CDR3 bases: TGTGCCAGCAGCGCCCTCAGGGGCAACTATGGCTACACCTTC. It encodes CASSALRGNYGYTF.